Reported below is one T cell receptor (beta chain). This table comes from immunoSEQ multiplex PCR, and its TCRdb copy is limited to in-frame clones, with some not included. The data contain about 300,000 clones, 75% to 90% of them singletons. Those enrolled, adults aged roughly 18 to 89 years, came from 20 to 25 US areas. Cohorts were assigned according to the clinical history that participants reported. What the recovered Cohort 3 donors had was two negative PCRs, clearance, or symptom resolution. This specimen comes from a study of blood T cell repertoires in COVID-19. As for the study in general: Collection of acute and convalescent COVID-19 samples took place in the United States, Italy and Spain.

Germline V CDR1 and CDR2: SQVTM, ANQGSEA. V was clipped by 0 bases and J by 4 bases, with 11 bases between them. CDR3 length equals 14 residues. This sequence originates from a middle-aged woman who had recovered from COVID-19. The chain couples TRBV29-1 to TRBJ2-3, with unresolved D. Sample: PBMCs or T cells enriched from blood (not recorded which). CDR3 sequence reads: CSVEDLRSPDTQYF. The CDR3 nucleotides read TGCAGCGTTGAAGATCTTCGAAGCCCAGATACGCAGTATTTT.